This entry is about one T cell receptor beta chain. The CDR3 spans 15 residues. V lost 2 bases to trimming and J lost 6 bases, with 15 bases between them. Germline CDR1 is SGHRS and CDR2 is YFSETQ. The data belong to a study of blood T cells in healthy people across ages. About the research overall: Capture by template switching was about one barcoded beta molecule per two T cells.

Combining a sample-barcoded 5' primer with a J-beta primer mix, a second PCR ran for roughly 7 to 12 cycles. TCRdb processed the 5' RACE reads anew with MiXCR; each CDR3 protein has one entry. There are 1.5 million to 2 million distinct CDR3 sequences in the sample; roughly 50% occur only once, and around 2.1% lies in the top ten. The chain combines TRBV5-1 with TRBJ2-1; TRBD2 might be the D (7 bases). This TCR derives from a woman in her 40s in good health. Material: blood. The CDR3 loop is CASSFVGGPRNEQFF. The CDR3 bases are TGCGCCAGCAGCTTCGTGGGGGGGCCGCGCAATGAGCAGTTCTTC.